This is a list of T cell receptor beta chains from one sample in a study of identical twins. TCRdb reanalysed the 5' RACE reads using MiXCR and keeps one entry per CDR3 protein. The table records 1.5 million to 2 million distinct CDR3 sequences, less than 40% of them present only once. Specimen: cord blood. The origin of the receptors is a newborn girl in good health. Both conserved end residues are part of each CDR3.

v_gene: TRBV29-1
j_gene: TRBJ2-5
CDR3aa: CSGASGRRNEQYF

v_gene: TRBV12-3/TRBV12-4
j_gene: TRBJ2-7
CDR3aa: CASSLPPTGWRPTYEQYF

v_gene: TRBV2
j_gene: TRBJ2-5
CDR3aa: CASIRDTAQETQYF

v_gene: TRBV11-2
j_gene: TRBJ2-3
CDR3aa: CASSSYVADTQYF

v_gene: TRBV4-2
j_gene: TRBJ2-1
CDR3aa: CASSQKTSGSGEQFF

v_gene: TRBV10-3
j_gene: TRBJ1-1
CDR3aa: CAIRRDANTEAFF

v_gene: TRBV20-1
j_gene: TRBJ2-3
CDR3aa: CSAGRTGATDTQYF

v_gene: TRBV4-1
j_gene: TRBJ2-1
CDR3aa: CASSQAVTSYYNEQFF

v_gene: TRBV29-1
j_gene: TRBJ1-2
CDR3aa: CSVRDLNGYTF

v_gene: TRBV4-2
j_gene: TRBJ1-5
CDR3aa: CASSQGLQGRGNQPQHF

v_gene: TRBV20-1
j_gene: TRBJ1-5
CDR3aa: CSAEPQGSQPQHF

v_gene: TRBV29-1
j_gene: TRBJ2-7
CDR3aa: CSVTAGAPYEQYF